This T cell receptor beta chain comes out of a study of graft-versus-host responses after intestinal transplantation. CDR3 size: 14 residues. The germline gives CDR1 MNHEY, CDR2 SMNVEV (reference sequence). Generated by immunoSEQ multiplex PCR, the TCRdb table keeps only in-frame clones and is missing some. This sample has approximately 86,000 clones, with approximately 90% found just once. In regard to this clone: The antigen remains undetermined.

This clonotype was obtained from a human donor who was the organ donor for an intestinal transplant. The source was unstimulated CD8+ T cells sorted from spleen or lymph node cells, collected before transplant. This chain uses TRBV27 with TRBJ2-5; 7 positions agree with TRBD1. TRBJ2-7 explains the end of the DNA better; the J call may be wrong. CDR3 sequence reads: CASSASGQPYEQYF. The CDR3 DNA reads TGTGCCAGCAGTGCATCGGGACAGCCCTACGAGCAGTACTTC.